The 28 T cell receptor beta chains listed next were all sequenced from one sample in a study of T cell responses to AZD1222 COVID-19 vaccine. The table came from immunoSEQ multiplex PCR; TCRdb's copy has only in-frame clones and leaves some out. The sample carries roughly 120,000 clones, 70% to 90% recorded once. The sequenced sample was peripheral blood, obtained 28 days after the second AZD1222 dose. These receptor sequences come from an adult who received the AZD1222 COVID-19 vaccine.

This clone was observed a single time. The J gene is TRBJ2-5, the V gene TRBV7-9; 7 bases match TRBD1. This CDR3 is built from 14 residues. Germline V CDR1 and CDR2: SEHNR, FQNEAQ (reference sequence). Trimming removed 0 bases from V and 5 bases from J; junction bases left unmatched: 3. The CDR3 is CASSLATGSETQYF. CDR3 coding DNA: TGTGCCAGCAGCTTAGCGACAGGGTCGGAGACCCAGTACTTC. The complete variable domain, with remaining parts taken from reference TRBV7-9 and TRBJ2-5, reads DTGVSQNPRHKITKRGQNVTFRCDPISEHNRLYWYRQTLGQGPEFLTYFQNEAQLEKSRLLSDRFSAERPKGSFSTLEIQRTEQGDSAMYLCASSLATGSETQYFGPGTRLLVL.

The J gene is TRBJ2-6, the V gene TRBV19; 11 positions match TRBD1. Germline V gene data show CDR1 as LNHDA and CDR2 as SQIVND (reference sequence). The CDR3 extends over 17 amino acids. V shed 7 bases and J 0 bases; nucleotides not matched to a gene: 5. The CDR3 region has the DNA TGTGCCAGTACCACGGACAGGGGGCTCTCTGGGGCCAACGTCCTGACTTTC. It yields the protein CASTTDRGLSGANVLTF.

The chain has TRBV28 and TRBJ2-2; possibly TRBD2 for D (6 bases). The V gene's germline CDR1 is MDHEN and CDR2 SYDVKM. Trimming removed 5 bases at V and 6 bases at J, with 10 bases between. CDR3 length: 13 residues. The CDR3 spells CASSPGLPGELFF. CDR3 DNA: TGTGCCAGCAGTCCAGGACTACCCGGGGAGCTGTTTTTT.

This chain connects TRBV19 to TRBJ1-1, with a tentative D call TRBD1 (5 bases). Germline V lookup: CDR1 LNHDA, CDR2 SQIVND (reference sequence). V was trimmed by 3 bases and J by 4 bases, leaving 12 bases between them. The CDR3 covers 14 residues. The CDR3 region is CASSMSVRGTEAFF. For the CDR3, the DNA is TGTGCCAGTAGTATGTCAGTGAGGGGCACTGAAGCTTTCTTT.

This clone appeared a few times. CDR3 sequence: CASSYDGQPNQPQHF. The CDR3 coding sequence is TGCGCCAGCAGCTACGATGGACAGCCCAATCAGCCCCAGCATTTT. The rearrangement links TRBV5-1 to TRBJ1-5; the D gene is possibly TRBD1 (6 bases). Germline V lookup: CDR1 SGHRS, CDR2 YFSETQ. The V gene lost 3 bases and the J gene lost 3 bases, with 13 bases spanning the gap. The CDR3 is made up of 15 amino acids.

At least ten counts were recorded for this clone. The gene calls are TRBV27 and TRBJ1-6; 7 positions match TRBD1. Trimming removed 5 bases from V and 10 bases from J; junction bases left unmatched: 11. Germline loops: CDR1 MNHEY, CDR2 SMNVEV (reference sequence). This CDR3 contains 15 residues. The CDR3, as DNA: TGTGCCAGCAGTCCCCGACGGACAGGACGGTCACCCCTCCACTTT. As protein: CASSPRRTGRSPLHF.

The CDR3 DNA reads as TGTGCTAGTGGTCGCCGGGACAGCTACGAGCAGTACTTC. This translates into CASGRRDSYEQYF. The chain recombines TRBV12-5 with TRBJ2-7, with 7 bases matching TRBD1. Trimming cost V 5 bases and J 3 bases; bases outside gene matches: 4. CDR3 size: 13 residues. Germline V gene data show CDR1 as LGHNT and CDR2 as FRNRAP. The full variable domain, with the rest looked up from reference TRBV12-5 and TRBJ2-7, is DARVTQTPRHKVTEMGQEVTMRCQPILGHNTVFWYRQTMMQGLELLAYFRNRAPLDDSGMPKDRFSAEMPDATLATLKIQPSEPRDSAVYFCASGRRDSYEQYFGPGTRLTVT.

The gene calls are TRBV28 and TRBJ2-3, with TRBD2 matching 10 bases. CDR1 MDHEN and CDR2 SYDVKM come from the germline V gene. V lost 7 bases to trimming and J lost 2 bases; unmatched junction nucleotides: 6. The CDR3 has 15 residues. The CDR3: CASKASGSPTDTQYF. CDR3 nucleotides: TGTGCCAGCAAAGCTAGCGGGAGCCCCACAGATACGCAGTATTTT.

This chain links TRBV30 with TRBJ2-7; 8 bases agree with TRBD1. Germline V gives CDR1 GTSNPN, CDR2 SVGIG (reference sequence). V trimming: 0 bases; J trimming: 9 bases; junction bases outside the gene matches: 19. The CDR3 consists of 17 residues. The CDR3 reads CAWSVRDPGQALGGQYF. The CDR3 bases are TGTGCCTGGAGTGTACGTGACCCGGGACAGGCCTTAGGCGGGCAGTACTTC.

Here the CDR3 reads CASSTHRGNTEAFF. The CDR3 DNA sequence: TGTGCCAGCAGCACCCACAGGGGGAACACTGAAGCTTTCTTT. This chain links TRBV7-2 with TRBJ1-1; TRBD1 matches at 7 bases. J lost 1 base, V lost 5 bases, and 4 bases had no gene match. Germline CDR1 is SGHTA and CDR2 is FQGNSA. This CDR3 contains 14 residues.

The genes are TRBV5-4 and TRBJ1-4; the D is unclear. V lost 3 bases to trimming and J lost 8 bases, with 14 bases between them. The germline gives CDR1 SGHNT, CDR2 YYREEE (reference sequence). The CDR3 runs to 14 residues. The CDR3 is CASSSPQDLEKLFF. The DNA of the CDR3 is TGTGCCAGCAGCTCGCCCCAGGACTTGGAAAAACTGTTTTTT.

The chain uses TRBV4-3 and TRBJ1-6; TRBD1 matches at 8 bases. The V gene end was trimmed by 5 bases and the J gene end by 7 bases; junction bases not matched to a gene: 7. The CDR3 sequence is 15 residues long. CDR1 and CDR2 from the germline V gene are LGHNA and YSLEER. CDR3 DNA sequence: TGCGCCAGCAGCACCAAAAGACAGGGGAATTCACCCCTCCACTTT. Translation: CASSTKRQGNSPLHF.

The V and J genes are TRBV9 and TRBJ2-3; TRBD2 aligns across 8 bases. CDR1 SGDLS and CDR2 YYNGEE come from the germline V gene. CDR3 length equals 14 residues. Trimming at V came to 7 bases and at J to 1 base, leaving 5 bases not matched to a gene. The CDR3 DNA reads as TGTGCCAGCGAAAAACTAGCGGGCACAGATACGCAGTATTTT. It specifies CASEKLAGTDTQYF.

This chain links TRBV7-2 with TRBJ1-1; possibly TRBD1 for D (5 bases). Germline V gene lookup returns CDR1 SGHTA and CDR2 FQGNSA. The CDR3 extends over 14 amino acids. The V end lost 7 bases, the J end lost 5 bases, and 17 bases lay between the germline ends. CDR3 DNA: TGTGCCAGCACACAGGACTCAAGGGTTACTGAAGCTTTCTTT. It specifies CASTQDSRVTEAFF.

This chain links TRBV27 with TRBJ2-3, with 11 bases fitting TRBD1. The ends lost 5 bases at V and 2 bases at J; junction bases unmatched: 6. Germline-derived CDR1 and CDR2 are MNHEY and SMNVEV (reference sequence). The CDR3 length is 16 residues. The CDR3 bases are TGTGCCAGCAGTGAGGACAGGGGGCAAGTCACAGATACGCAGTATTTT. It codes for CASSEDRGQVTDTQYF.

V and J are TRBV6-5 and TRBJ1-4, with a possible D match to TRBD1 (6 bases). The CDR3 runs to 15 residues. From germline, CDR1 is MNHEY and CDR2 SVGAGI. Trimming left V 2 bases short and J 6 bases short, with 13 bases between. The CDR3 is CASSYRGGFDEKLFF. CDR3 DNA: TGTGCCAGCAGTTACCGGGGGGGCTTCGATGAAAAACTGTTTTTT.

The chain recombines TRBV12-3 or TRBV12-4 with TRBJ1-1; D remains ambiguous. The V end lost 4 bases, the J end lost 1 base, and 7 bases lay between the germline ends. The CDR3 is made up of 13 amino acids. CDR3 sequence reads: CASSWARNTEAFF. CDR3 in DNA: TGTGCCAGCAGTTGGGCACGGAACACTGAAGCTTTCTTT.

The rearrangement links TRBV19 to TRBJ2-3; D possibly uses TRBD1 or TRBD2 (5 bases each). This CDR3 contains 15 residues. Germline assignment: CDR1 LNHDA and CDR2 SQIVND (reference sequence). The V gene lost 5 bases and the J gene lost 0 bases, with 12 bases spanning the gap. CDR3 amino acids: CASSRIRDSTDTQYF. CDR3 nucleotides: TGTGCCAGTAGTCGAATCCGGGACAGCACAGATACGCAGTATTTT.

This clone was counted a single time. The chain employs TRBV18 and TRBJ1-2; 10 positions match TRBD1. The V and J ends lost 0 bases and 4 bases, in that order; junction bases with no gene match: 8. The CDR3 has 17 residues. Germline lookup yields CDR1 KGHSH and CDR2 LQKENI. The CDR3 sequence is CASSPPSTGGTGYGYTF. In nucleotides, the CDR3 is TGTGCCAGCTCACCACCATCGACAGGGGGCACGGGCTATGGCTACACCTTC.

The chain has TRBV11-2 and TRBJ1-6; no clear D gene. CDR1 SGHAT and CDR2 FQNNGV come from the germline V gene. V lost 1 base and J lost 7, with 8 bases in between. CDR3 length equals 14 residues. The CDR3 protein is CASSLGPGNSPLHF. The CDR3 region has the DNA TGTGCCAGCAGCTTAGGTCCGGGGAATTCACCCCTCCACTTT.

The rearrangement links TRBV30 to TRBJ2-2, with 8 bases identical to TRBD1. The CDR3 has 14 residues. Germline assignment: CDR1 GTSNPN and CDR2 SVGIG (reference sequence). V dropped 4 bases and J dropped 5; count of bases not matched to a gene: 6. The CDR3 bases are TGTGCCTGGAAGTATCAGGGGGCGACCGGGGAGCTGTTTTTT. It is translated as CAWKYQGATGELFF.

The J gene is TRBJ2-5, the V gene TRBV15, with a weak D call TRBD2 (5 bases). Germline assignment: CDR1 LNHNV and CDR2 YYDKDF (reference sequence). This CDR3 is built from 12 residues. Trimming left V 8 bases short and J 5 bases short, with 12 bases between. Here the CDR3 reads CATSPWRETQYF. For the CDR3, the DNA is TGTGCCACCTCGCCGTGGAGGGAGACCCAGTACTTC. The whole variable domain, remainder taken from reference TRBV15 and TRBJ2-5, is DAMVIQNPRYQVTQFGKPVTLSCSQTLNHNVMYWYQQKSSQAPKLLFHYYDKDFNNEADTPDNFQSRRPNTSFCFLDIRSPGLGDTAMYLCATSPWRETQYFGPGTRLLVL.

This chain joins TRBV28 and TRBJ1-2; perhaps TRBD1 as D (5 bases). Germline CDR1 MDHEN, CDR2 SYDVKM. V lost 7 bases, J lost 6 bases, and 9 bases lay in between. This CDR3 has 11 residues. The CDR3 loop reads CASTRAHGYTF. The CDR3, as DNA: TGTGCCAGCACCAGGGCGCATGGCTACACCTTC.

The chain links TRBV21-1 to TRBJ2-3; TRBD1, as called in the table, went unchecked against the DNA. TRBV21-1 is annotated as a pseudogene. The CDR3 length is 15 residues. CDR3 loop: CASSPKTGWSYTQYF. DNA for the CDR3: TGTGCCAGCAGCCCCAAAACAGGATGGTCCTATACGCAGTATTTT.

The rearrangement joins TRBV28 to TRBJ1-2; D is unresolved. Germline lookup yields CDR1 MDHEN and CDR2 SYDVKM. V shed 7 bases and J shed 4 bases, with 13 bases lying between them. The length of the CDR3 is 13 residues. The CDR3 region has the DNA TGTGCCAGCATTACAAGGATGCCCTATGGCTACACCTTC. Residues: CASITRMPYGYTF.

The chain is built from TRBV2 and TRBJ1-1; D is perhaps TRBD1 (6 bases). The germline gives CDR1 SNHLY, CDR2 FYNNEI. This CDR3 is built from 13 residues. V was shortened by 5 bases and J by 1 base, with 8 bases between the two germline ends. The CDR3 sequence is CASSQGQNTEAFF. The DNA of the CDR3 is TGTGCCAGCAGTCAGGGACAGAACACTGAAGCTTTCTTT.

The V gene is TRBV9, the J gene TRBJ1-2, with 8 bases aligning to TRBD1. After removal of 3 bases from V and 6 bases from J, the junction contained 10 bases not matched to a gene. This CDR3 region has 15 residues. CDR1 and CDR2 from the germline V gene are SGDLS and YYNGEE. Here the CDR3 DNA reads TGTGCCAGCAGCGGAGATCACGGACAGGGCGATGGCTACACCTTC. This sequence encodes CASSGDHGQGDGYTF.

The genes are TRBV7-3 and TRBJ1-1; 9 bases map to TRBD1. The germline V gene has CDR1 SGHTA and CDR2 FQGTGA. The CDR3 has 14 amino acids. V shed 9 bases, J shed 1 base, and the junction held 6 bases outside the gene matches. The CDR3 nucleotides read TGTGCCAGTGCACCGGGACAGGGGAACACTGAAGCTTTCTTT. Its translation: CASAPGQGNTEAFF. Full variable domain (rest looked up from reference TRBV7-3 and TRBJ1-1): GAGVSQTPSNKVTEKGKYVELRCDPISGHTALYWYRQSLGQGPEFLIYFQGTGAADDSGLPNDRFFAVRPEGSVSTLKIQRTERGDSAVYLCASAPGQGNTEAFFGQGTRLTVV.